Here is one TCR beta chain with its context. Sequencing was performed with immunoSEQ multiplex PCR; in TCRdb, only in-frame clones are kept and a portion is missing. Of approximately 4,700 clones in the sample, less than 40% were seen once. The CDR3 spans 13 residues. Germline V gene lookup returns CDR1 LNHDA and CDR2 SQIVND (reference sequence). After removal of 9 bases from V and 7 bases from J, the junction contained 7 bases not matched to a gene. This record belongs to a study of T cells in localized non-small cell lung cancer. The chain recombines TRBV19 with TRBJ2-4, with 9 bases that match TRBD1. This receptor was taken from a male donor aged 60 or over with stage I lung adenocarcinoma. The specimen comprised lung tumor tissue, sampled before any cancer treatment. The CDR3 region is CASIDRGENIQYF. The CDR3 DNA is TGTGCCAGCATCGACAGGGGGGAGAACATTCAGTACTTC.